The 10 T cell receptor beta chains below were found in one sample sequenced in a study of blood T cell repertoires in COVID-19. Here immunoSEQ multiplex PCR was the method, and the copy in TCRdb shows in-frame clones only, minus some. The data show around 150,000 clones, about nine tenths seen once. The material sequenced was peripheral blood. These receptors were taken from a woman aged 60-70 years with active or convalescent COVID-19.

V is TRBV6-2 or TRBV6-3 and J is TRBJ2-7, with TRBD2 identical over 9 bases. Looked up from germline, CDR1 is MNHEY and CDR2 is SVGEGT. Germline trimming cut 2 bases from V and 4 bases from J; bases unmatched to any gene: 6. The CDR3 covers 15 residues. CDR3 protein: CASSYPGLASYEQYF. CDR3 nucleotides: TGTGCCAGCAGTTACCCGGGACTAGCCTCTTACGAGCAGTACTTC.

The V and J genes are TRBV6-5 and TRBJ1-6, with 7 bases aligning to TRBD1. The CDR3 is 13 amino acids. J gave up 7 bases and V 10 bases, and 7 bases lay outside the gene matches. The V gene's germline CDR1 is MNHEY and CDR2 SVGAGI. The CDR3 is CAIKRGQNSPLHF. CDR3 coding DNA: TGTGCCATCAAAAGGGGGCAGAATTCACCCCTCCACTTT.

This chain links TRBV5-1 with TRBJ2-7; a possible D gene is TRBD2 (6 bases). V lost 2 bases and J 5 bases, leaving 17 bases between the germline ends. The CDR3 runs 15 residues. Per the germline V gene, CDR1 is SGHRS and CDR2 is YFSETQ. The CDR3 DNA reads TGCGCCAGCAGCTTCCGGGACTCAAAAGTGGACGAGCAGTACTTC. Protein sequence: CASSFRDSKVDEQYF.

The chain links TRBV10-3 to TRBJ2-5; TRBD2 matches at 8 bases. Losses at the gene ends were 5 bases for V and 2 bases for J; bases not matched to a gene: 7. This CDR3 has 15 amino acids. The germline V gene encodes CDR1 ENHRY and CDR2 SYGVKD. The CDR3 loop reads CAISNSGAGQETQYF. In DNA, the CDR3 is TGTGCCATCAGTAATAGCGGGGCAGGTCAAGAGACCCAGTACTTC.

The chain joins TRBV6-5 to TRBJ1-2, with 7 bases matching TRBD1. This CDR3 has 15 amino acids. V gave up 0 bases and J gave up 4 bases; unmatched junction bases: 5. Germline CDR1 and CDR2: MNHEY and SVGAGI. The CDR3 coding sequence is TGTGCCAGCAGTTACTCGACAGGGTTTAGCTATGGCTACACCTTC. This sequence encodes CASSYSTGFSYGYTF.

The chain recombines TRBV2 with TRBJ1-6; possibly TRBD1 for D (6 bases). The CDR3 contains 14 residues. Between the trimmed V and J ends, which lost 5 bases and 9 bases, there was a span of 14 bases. Germline-derived CDR1 and CDR2 are SNHLY and FYNNEI. The CDR3 region is CASSPQGIGSPLHF. The CDR3 DNA follows: TGTGCCAGCAGTCCACAGGGCATCGGTTCACCCCTCCACTTT.

The chain has TRBV25-1 and TRBJ1-5, with D unresolved. The V gene's germline CDR1 is MGHDK and CDR2 SYGVNS. V lost 3 bases and J 0 bases, leaving 12 bases between the germline ends. The CDR3 has 16 residues. The CDR3 DNA sequence: TGTGCCAGCAGTGATGGCGGAGCCTATAGCAATCAGCCCCAGCATTTT. Protein product: CASSDGGAYSNQPQHF.

V and J are TRBV2 and TRBJ1-3, with D uncertain. This CDR3 has 16 amino acids. Germline loops: CDR1 SNHLY, CDR2 FYNNEI. The V end lost 6 bases, the J end lost 0 bases, and 15 bases lay between the germline ends. The CDR3 DNA is TGTGCCAGCAGCCTAGACCTGGCTGGCTCTGGAAACACCATATATTTT. Translated, it gives CASSLDLAGSGNTIYF.

The rearrangement links TRBV11-2 to TRBJ2-5, with 9 nucleotides matching TRBD1. CDR3 length: 18 residues. Germline-derived CDR1 and CDR2 are SGHAT and FQNNGV. J was trimmed by 2 bases and V by 4 bases; bases with no gene match: 14. The CDR3, as DNA: TGTGCCAGCAGCTATAATGGACAGGGGCTTTGGGGACAAGAGACCCAGTACTTC. Protein sequence: CASSYNGQGLWGQETQYF.

The chain uses TRBV7-3 and TRBJ2-3, with D hard to call. This CDR3 contains 15 residues. Germline assignment: CDR1 SGHTA and CDR2 FQGTGA. The V end was cut by 0 bases, the J end by 4 bases, with 11 bases between. The CDR3 reads CASSLTYGRPDTQYF. As DNA, the CDR3 is TGTGCCAGCAGCTTAACGTACGGCAGGCCAGATACGCAGTATTTT.